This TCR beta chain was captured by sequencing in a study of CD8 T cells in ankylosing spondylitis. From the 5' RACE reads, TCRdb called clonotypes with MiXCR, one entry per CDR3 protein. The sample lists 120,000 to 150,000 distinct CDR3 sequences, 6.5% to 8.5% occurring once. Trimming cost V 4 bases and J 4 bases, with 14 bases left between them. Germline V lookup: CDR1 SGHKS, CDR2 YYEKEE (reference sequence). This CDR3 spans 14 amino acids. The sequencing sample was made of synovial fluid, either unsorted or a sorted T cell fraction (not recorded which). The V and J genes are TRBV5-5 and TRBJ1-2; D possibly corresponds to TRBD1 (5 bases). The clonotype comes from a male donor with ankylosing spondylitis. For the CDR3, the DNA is TGTGCCAGCAGCCCGGGGCCGGACGGCTATGGCTACACCTTC. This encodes CASSPGPDGYGYTF.